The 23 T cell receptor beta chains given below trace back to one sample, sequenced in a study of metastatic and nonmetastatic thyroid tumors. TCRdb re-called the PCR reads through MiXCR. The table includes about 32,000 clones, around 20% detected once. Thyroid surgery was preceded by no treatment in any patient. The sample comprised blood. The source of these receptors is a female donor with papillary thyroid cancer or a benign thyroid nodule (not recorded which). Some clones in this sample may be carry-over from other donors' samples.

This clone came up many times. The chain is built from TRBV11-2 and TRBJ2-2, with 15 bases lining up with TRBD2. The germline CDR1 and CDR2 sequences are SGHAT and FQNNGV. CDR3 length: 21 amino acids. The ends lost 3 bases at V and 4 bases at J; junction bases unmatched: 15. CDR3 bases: TGTGCCAGCAGCTTCGAAGGAGTCCCGGGACTAGCGGGGGGCCCCACCGGGGAGCTGTTTTTT. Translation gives CASSFEGVPGLAGGPTGELFF.

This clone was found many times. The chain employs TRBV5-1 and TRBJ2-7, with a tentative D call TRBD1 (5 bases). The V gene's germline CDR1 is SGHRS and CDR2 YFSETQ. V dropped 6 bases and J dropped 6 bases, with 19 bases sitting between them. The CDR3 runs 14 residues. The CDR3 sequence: CASNPSGGRGEQYF. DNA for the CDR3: TGCGCCAGCAACCCCTCCGGTGGAAGGGGCGAGCAGTACTTC.

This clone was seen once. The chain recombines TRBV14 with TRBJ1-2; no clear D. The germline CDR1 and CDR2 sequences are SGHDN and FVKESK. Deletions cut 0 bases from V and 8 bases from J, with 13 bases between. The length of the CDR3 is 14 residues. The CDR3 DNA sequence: TGTGCCAGCAGCCAAGATGGGTATTCTTGGGGCTACACCTTC. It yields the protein CASSQDGYSWGYTF.

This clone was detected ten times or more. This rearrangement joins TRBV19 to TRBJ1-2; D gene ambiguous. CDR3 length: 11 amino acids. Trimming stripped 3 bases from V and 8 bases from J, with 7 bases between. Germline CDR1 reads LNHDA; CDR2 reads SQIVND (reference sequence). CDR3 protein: CASSISEGYTF. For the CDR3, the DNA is TGTGCCAGTAGTATTTCAGAGGGCTACACCTTC.

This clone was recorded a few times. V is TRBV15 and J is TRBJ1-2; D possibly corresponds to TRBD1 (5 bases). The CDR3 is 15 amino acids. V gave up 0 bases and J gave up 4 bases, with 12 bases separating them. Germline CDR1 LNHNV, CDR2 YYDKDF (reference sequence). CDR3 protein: CATSRDTQGSYGYTF. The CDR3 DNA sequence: TGTGCCACCAGCAGAGATACGCAGGGTAGCTATGGCTACACCTTC. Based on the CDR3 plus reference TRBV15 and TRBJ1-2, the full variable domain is DAMVIQNPRYQVTQFGKPVTLSCSQTLNHNVMYWYQQKSSQAPKLLFHYYDKDFNNEADTPDNFQSRRPNTSFCFLDIRSPGLGDTAMYLCATSRDTQGSYGYTFGSGTRLTVV.

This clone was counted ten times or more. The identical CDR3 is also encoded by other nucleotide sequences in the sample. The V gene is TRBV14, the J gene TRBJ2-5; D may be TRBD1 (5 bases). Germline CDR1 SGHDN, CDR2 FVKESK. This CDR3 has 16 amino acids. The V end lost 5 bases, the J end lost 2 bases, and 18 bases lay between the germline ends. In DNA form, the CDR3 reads TGTGCCAGCAGCTCTCCCACAGGTCGACAGCAAGAGACCCAGTACTTC. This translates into CASSSPTGRQQETQYF.

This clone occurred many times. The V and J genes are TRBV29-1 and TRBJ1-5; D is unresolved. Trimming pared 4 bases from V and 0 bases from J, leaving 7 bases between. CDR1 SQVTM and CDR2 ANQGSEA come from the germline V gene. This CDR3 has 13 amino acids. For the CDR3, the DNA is TGCAGCGTTGCCATAGATAGCAATCAGCCCCAGCATTTT. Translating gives CSVAIDSNQPQHF.

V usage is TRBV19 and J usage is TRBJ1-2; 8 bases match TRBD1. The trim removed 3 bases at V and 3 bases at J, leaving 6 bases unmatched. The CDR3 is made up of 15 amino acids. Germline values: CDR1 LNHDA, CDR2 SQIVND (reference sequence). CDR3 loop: CASSIMTGADYGYTF. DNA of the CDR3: TGTGCCAGTAGTATCATGACAGGGGCAGACTATGGCTACACCTTC. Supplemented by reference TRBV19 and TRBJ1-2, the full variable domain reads DGGITQSPKYLFRKEGQNVTLSCEQNLNHDAMYWYRQDPGQGLRLIYYSQIVNDFQKGDIAEGYSVSREKKESFPLTVTSAQKNPTAFYLCASSIMTGADYGYTFGSGTRLTVV.

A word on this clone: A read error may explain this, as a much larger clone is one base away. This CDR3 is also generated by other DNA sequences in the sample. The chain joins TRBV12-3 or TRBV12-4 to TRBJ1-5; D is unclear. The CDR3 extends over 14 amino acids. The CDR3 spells CASSPSNGNQPQHF. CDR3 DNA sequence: TGTGCCAGCAGCCCTAGTAACGGCAATCAGCCCCAGCACTTT.

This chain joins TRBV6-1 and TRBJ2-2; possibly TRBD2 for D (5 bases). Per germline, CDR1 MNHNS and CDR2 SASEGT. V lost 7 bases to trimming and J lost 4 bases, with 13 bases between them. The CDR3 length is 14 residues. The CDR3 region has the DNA TGTGCCAGCAAATCTAGGGCGGGCACCGGGGAGCTGTTTTTT. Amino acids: CASKSRAGTGELFF.

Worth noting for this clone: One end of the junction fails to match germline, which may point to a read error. Here the CDR3 reads CASSLAADGTYEQYF. Here the CDR3 DNA reads TGTGCTAGCAGCTTAGCCGCGGACGGAACCTACGAGCAGTACTTC. This chain links TRBV7-7 with TRBJ2-7; no clear D gene. The CDR3 totals 15 residues. Germline assignment: CDR1 SSHAT and CDR2 FNYEAQ (reference sequence).

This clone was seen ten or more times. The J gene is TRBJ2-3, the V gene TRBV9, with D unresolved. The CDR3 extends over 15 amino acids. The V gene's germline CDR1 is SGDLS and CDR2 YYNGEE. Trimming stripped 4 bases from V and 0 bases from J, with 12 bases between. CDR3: CASSSRLSSTDTQYF. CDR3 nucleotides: TGTGCCAGCAGCTCCCGCCTTTCTAGCACAGATACGCAGTATTTT. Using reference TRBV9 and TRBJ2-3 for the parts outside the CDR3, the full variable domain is DSGVTQTPKHLITATGQRVTLRCSPRSGDLSVYWYQQSLDQGLQFLIQYYNGEERAKGNILERFSAQQFPDLHSELNLSSLELGDSALYFCASSSRLSSTDTQYFGPGTRLTVL.

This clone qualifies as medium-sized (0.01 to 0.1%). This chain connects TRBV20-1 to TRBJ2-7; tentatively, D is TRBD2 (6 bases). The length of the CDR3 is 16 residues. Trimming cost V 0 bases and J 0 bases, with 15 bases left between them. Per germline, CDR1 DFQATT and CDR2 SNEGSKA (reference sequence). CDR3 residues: CSARDPRTTSSYEQYF. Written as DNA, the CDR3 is TGCAGTGCTAGAGATCCGAGGACTACAAGCTCCTACGAGCAGTACTTC.

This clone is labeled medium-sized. CDR3 region: CASCGRANTGELFF. In DNA form, the CDR3 reads TGTGCCAGCTGCGGGAGGGCGAACACCGGGGAGCTGTTTTTT. The chain combines TRBV12-3 or TRBV12-4 with TRBJ2-2, with 9 nucleotides matching TRBD2. V gave up 8 bases and J gave up 0 bases; unmatched junction bases: 1. The CDR3 is 14 amino acids.

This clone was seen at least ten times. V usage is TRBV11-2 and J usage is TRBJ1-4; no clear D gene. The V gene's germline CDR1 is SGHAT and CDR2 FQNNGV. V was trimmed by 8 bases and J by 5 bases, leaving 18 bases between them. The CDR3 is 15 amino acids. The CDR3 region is CASQTSGGENEKLFF. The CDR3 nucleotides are TGTGCCAGCCAAACTTCGGGCGGAGAGAATGAAAAACTGTTTTTT.

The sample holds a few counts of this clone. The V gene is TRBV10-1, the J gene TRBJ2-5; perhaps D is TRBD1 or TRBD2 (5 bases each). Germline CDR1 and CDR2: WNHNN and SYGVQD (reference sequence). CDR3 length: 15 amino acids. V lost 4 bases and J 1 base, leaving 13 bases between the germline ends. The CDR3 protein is CASSAQSGGQETQYF. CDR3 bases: TGCGCCAGCAGTGCACAGTCTGGGGGCCAAGAGACCCAGTACTTC.

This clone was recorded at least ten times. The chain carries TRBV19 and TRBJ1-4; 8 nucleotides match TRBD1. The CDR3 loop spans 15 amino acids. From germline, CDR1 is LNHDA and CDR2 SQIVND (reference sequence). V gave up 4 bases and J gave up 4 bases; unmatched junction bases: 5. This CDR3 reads CASSSQGAGNEKLFF. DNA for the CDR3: TGTGCCAGTAGTAGCCAGGGGGCCGGTAATGAAAAACTGTTTTTT.

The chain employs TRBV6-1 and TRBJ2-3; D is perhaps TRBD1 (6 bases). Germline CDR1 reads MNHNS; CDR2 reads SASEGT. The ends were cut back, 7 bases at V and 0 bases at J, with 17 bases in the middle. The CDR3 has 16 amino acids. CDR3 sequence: CASNTHRDLSTDTQYF. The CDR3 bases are TGTGCCAGCAACACGCACAGGGATCTAAGCACAGATACGCAGTATTTT.

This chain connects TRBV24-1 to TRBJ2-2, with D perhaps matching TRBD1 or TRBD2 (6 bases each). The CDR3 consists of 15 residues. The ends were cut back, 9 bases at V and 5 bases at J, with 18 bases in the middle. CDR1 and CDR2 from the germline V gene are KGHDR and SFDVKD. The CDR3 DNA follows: TGTGCCACCGGCGGGGCACAGGGTCGAACCGGGGAGCTGTTTTTT. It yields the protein CATGGAQGRTGELFF.

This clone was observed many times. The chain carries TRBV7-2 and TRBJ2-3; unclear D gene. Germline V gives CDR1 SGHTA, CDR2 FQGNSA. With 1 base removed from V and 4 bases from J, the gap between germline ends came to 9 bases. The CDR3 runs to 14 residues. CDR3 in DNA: TGTGCCAGCAGCTTAGAATTTGGGGCAGATACGCAGTATTTT. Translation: CASSLEFGADTQYF.

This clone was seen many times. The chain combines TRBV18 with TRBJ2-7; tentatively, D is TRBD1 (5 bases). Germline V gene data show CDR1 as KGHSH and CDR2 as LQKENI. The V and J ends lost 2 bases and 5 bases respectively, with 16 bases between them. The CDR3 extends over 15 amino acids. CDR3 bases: TGTGCCAGCTCACCAGGAGCCCAAGGGGTCCACGAGCAGTACTTC. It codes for CASSPGAQGVHEQYF.

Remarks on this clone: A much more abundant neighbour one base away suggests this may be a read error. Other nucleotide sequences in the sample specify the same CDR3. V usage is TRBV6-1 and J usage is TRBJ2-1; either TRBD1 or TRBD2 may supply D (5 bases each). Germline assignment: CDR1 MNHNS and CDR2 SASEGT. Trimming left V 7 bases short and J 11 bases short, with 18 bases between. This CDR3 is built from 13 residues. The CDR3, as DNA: TGTGCCAGCACCCCAGGGACCTCCGTGCAGCAGTTCTTC. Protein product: CASTPGTSVQQFF.

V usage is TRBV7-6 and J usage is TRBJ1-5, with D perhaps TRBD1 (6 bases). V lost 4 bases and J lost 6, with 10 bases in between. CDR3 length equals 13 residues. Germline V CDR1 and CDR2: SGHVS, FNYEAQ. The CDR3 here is CASSSRGGQPQHF. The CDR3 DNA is TGTGCCAGCAGCTCCAGGGGAGGTCAGCCCCAGCATTTT.